This paragraph covers one T cell receptor (beta chain) sequence. This entry comes from a study of blood T cell repertoires in COVID-19. Data came from immunoSEQ multiplex PCR; TCRdb stores just in-frame clones and leaves some out. This repertoire shows around 400,000 clones, around 83% found once; its top ten account for around 5.1%. The germline CDR1 and CDR2 sequences are SGHDN and FVKESK. The CDR3 extends over 14 amino acids. Trimming left V 2 bases short and J 4 bases short, with 11 bases between. Clinical histories supplied by participants themselves formed the basis of cohort assignment. Specimen: PBMCs or T cells enriched from blood (not recorded which). The receptor was isolated from a woman aged 50 to 60 who had recovered from COVID-19. This chain links TRBV14 with TRBJ2-5; D is undetermined. The CDR3 coding sequence is TGTGCCAGCAGCCAACCAACCCTAGGAGAGACCCAGTACTTC. Residues: CASSQPTLGETQYF.